The TCR beta chain described here comes from a study of CD8+CD57+ T cells in acquired aplastic anemia. About the research overall: Mean yield of DNA from sorted CD4+ and CD8+ cells was approximately 3 ug.

Broader study findings: Any difference that existed in CD8+ Simpson's diversity between patients and controls was not significant.

Of note for this clonotype: What it binds is unknown.

Patients picked for sequencing had shown CD8+CD57+ cell expansion detected by flow cytometry. Severe acquired aplastic anemia was present in every patient. TCR beta VDJ combinations and CDR3 sequences were profiled from genomic DNA. Using its own MiXCR run on the reads, TCRdb lists one record per CDR3 protein. This table holds some 150,000 distinct CDR3 sequences, 45% to 55% found once. Specimen: sorted CD4+, CD8+, or CD8+CD57+ T cells (not recorded which) from PBMCs. This TCR was recovered from a human donor with aplastic anemia.

As DNA, the CDR3 is TGTGCCAGCAGTGAGGGGGGACAGGGATGGGGAAACACCATATATTTT. Its translation: CASSEGGQGWGNTIYF. The rearrangement uses TRBV2 and TRBJ1-3; the match to TRBD1 covers 9 bases. The CDR3 length is 16 residues. The germline V gene encodes CDR1 SNHLY and CDR2 FYNNEI. V lost 3 bases and J lost 4; bases outside the gene matches: 7. Complete variable domain (other parts from reference TRBV2 and TRBJ1-3): EPEVTQTPSHQVTQMGQEVILRCVPISNHLYFYWYRQILGQKVEFLVSFYNNEISEKSEIFDDQFSVERPDGSNFTLKIRSTKLEDSAMYFCASSEGGQGWGNTIYFGEGSWLTVV.